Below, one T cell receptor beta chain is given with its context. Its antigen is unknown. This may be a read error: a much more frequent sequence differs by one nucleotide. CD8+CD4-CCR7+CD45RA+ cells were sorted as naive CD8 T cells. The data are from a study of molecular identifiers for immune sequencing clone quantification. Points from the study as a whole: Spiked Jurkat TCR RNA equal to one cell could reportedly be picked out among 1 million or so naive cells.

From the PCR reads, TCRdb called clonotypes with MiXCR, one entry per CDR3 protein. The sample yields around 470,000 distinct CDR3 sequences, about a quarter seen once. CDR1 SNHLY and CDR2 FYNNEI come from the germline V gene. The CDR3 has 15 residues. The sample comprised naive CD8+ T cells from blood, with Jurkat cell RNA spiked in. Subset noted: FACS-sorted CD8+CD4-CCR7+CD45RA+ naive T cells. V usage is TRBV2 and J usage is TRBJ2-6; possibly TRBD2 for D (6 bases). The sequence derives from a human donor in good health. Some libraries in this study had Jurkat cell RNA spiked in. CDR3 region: CASSDGGTGANVLAF. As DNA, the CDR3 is TGTGCCAGCAGTGATGGGGGGACTGGGGCCAACGTCCTGGCTTTC.